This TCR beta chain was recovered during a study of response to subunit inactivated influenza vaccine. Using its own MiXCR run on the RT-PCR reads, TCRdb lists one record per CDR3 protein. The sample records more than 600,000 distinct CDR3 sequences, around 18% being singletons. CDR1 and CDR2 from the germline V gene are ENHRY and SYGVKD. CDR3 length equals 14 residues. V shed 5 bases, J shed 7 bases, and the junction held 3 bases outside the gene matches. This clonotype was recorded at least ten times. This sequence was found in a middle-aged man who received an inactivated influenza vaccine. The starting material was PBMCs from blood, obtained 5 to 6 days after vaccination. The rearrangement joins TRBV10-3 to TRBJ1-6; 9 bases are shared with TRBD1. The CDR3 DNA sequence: TGTGCCATCAGTACCGGGACAGGGAATTCACCCCTCCACTTT. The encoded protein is CAISTGTGNSPLHF.